The clone carrying this T cell receptor beta chain has at least ten counts. As to time point: longitudinal time-point 3. These data originate in a study of neurological immune-mediated disorders. The authors made cDNA by 5'RACE with 10-nucleotide random UMIs. Over 180 million TCR-beta sequences (from 15-18 subjects) were yielded by each sequencing run. MiXCR was run by TCRdb on the 5' RACE reads, yielding one entry per CDR3 protein. The sample includes about 84,000 distinct CDR3 sequences, roughly 4.3% of them seen just once. This receptor was obtained from a woman in her sixties with multiple sclerosis. Material for sequencing was PBMCs.

The CDR3 region is CASSYGTLYGYTF. In DNA, the CDR3 is TGTGCCAGCAGTTATGGGACACTCTATGGCTACACCTTC. This chain links TRBV6-5 with TRBJ1-2; perhaps TRBD1 as D (6 bases). The V and J ends lost 3 bases and 4 bases respectively, with 9 bases between them. The germline V gene encodes CDR1 MNHEY and CDR2 SVGAGI. The CDR3 runs 13 residues.